This T cell receptor (beta chain) appears in the sequencing data of a study of cytomegalovirus exposure and HLA in healthy donors. The PCR had 60 Vbeta and 13 Jbeta primers. TCRdb's table, derived via immunoSEQ multiplex PCR, lists solely in-frame clones and lacks some. The sample has tens of thousands of clones, 80% to 90% seen once. The CDR3 extends over 14 amino acids. Germline V gives CDR1 GTSNPN, CDR2 SVGIG (reference sequence). V gave up 1 base and J gave up 5 bases, with 13 bases separating them. This receptor was obtained from a woman aged 25-40 years in good health and CMV-seronegative. The V call is TRBV30, the J call TRBJ2-3; D is possibly TRBD2 (6 bases). Sequencing was carried out using PBMCs. The CDR3 bases are TGTGCCTGGAGTGCTGCGGGAAGGGGAGATACGCAGTATTTT. Amino acid sequence: CAWSAAGRGDTQYF.